A selection of T cell receptor beta chains follows, all from one sample in a study of early T cells in non-severe SARS-CoV-2 infection. TCRdb re-derived calls from the 5' RACE reads in MiXCR, one entry per CDR3 protein. The repertoire consists of about 110,000 distinct CDR3 sequences, with 12% occurring once and the leading ten covering around 3%. Sequencing input: whole blood. These receptors came from an adult who was a healthcare worker with PCR-confirmed SARS-CoV-2 infection or an uninfected control (not recorded which). Both conserved end residues are part of each CDR3. The D gene is left open where the match is weak. Size is omitted from some rows. Given values are once, few, many or a class for expanded clones.

J	size	V	length	D	DNA	CDR3
TRBJ2-1	few	TRBV20-1	19	TRBD2	TGCAGTGCTAGAGCCTACCTGGGACTAGCGGGAGGGACCTACAATGAGCAGTTCTTC	CSARAYLGLAGGTYNEQFF
TRBJ1-6	few	TRBV27	15	TRBD1	TGTGCCAGCAGGAAGGGACAGGGGAGTAATTCACCCCTCCACTTT	CASRKGQGSNSPLHF
TRBJ2-5	NA	TRBV5-1	14	NA	TGCGCCAGCAGCTTGGGTAGCCCCCAAGAGACCCAGTACTTC	CASSLGSPQETQYF
TRBJ1-4	NA	TRBV6-1	14	TRBD1	TGTGCCAGCAGTTCCGACAGGGGGTTGGAAAAACTGTTTTTT	CASSSDRGLEKLFF
TRBJ1-6	few	TRBV6-2/TRBV6-3	15	NA	TGTGCCAGCAGTCGGGACAACCGGGACAATTCACCCCTCCACTTT	CASSRDNRDNSPLHF
TRBJ2-3	few	TRBV5-1	16	NA	TGCGCCAGCAGCTTGGCGGGAGCATCAGGAGCAGATACGCAGTATTTT	CASSLAGASGADTQYF
TRBJ2-7	few	TRBV7-3	15	NA	TGTGCCAGCAGCTTAAGTGTCACCTGGTTCTACGAGCAGTACTTC	CASSLSVTWFYEQYF
TRBJ1-6	many	TRBV18	12	NA	TGTGCCAGCTCGGAGAGGGGTTCACCCCTCCACTTT	CASSERGSPLHF
TRBJ1-6	NA	TRBV10-3	14	NA	TGTGCCATCAGTGAGTCGGGGGGGGATTCACCCCTCCACTTT	CAISESGGDSPLHF
TRBJ1-3	many	TRBV30	13	NA	TGTGCCTGGGTGTACGACAGAGGAAACACCATATATTTT	CAWVYDRGNTIYF
TRBJ2-1	many	TRBV20-1	18	TRBD1	TGCAGTGCTAGAGTGGAGACAGGGGGCCCCTCGTCCTACAATGAGCAGTTCTTC	CSARVETGGPSSYNEQFF
TRBJ2-5	few	TRBV7-6	12	NA	TGTGCCAGCAGCTTAGCTACAGGGACCCAGTACTTC	CASSLATGTQYF
TRBJ1-1	many	TRBV7-9	16	NA	TGTGCCAGCAGCCCTACCATGAGACAGCTGAACACTGAAGCTTTCTTT	CASSPTMRQLNTEAFF
TRBJ1-1	NA	TRBV29-1	12	NA	TGCAGCGTTGAAAGTTCGGGTGTCAAAGCTTTCTTT	CSVESSGVKAFF
TRBJ1-2	NA	TRBV7-3	14	TRBD1	TGTGCCAGCAGTTCGACAGGGGGAGGCTATGGCTACACCTTC	CASSSTGGGYGYTF
TRBJ1-5	few	TRBV12-3/TRBV12-4	13	NA	TGTGCCAGCAGTCGCCGGATCGAGCAGCCCCAGCATTTT	CASSRRIEQPQHF
TRBJ2-3	few	TRBV25-1	12	NA	TGTGCCAGCAGTGACGGGGGCCGCACGCAGTATTTT	CASSDGGRTQYF
TRBJ2-7	few	TRBV27	16	TRBD1	TGTGCCAGCAGTCCCCGGGACAGGGGTTCCTCCTACGAGCAGTACTTC	CASSPRDRGSSYEQYF
TRBJ2-3	many	TRBV11-3	16	NA	TGTGCCAGCAGCTCCCCTCCGGGCCCGGGAGTGGATACGCAGTATTTT	CASSSPPGPGVDTQYF
TRBJ2-6	many	TRBV25-1	17	TRBD1	TGTGCCAGCAGTGATCGGACAGGGGGCTCTGGGGCCAACGTCCTGACTTTC	CASSDRTGGSGANVLTF
TRBJ2-4	few	TRBV11-3	12	NA	TGTGCCAGCAGCCCGGACGAGAACATTCAGTACTTC	CASSPDENIQYF
TRBJ2-7	NA	TRBV20-1	14	TRBD2	TGCAGTGCTACGACTAGCGGGGTTTACTACGAGCAGTACTTC	CSATTSGVYYEQYF
TRBJ2-1	many	TRBV28	14	NA	TGTGCCAGTTCCCGGGACGCGGCGATGGATGAGCAGTTCTTC	CASSRDAAMDEQFF
TRBJ2-6	many	TRBV7-9	17	TRBD1	TGTGCCAGCAGCTTAACGGACAGGGGTTCTGGGGCCAACGTCCTGACTTTC	CASSLTDRGSGANVLTF
TRBJ2-2	few	TRBV7-7	13	NA	TGTGCTAGCAGCTTAGGGTCCTACGGGGAGCTGTTTTTT	CASSLGSYGELFF
TRBJ1-2	NA	TRBV24-1	15	NA	TGTGCCACCAGTGATTTCCCCCGGGGGAGTAATGGCTACACCTTC	CATSDFPRGSNGYTF
TRBJ2-7	NA	TRBV29-1	10	NA	TGCATCACACGGGTCTACGAGCAGTACTTC	CITRVYEQYF
TRBJ1-1	many	TRBV5-1	15	NA	TGCGCCAGCAGCTTTCGGTGGCAGGTGAACACTGAAGCTTTCTTT	CASSFRWQVNTEAFF
TRBJ1-1	NA	TRBV7-8	16	NA	TGTGCCAGCAGCTTTGGGTCAGGGATATGGAACACTGAAGCTTTCTTT	CASSFGSGIWNTEAFF
TRBJ2-3	NA	TRBV2	15	TRBD2	TGTGCCAGCAGGCCGGGACTAGCGGCCACAGATACGCAGTATTTT	CASRPGLAATDTQYF
TRBJ1-1	many	TRBV7-6	10	NA	TGTGCCAGCAGCTTAATTGAAGCTTTCTTT	CASSLIEAFF
TRBJ2-4	few	TRBV30	16	NA	TGTGCCTGGAGTGTGTTTCGAGATATCAACAAAAACATTCAGTACTTC	CAWSVFRDINKNIQYF
TRBJ1-3	few	TRBV28	16	NA	TGTGCCAGCAGTTTTCCCAGAGGGGGGTCTGGAAACACCATATATTTT	CASSFPRGGSGNTIYF
TRBJ2-7	few	TRBV15	16	TRBD1	TGTGCCACCAGCAGGCCGGAGGACAGGCCAGTGGACGAGCAGTACTTC	CATSRPEDRPVDEQYF
TRBJ1-5	few	TRBV29-1	13	TRBD1	TGCAGCGGTTCGACAGGGGGCAATCAGCCCCAGCATTTT	CSGSTGGNQPQHF
TRBJ2-1	many	TRBV19	15	NA	TGTGCCAGTAGTATAGGAGCCGGGACCTACAATGAGCAGTTCTTC	CASSIGAGTYNEQFF
TRBJ2-3	many	TRBV7-3	14	TRBD2	TGTGCCAGCAGCCCCGGACTAGCGGGAGATACGCAGTATTTT	CASSPGLAGDTQYF
TRBJ2-3	NA	TRBV20-1	16	TRBD2	TGCAGTGCTAGGGTTAGACTAGCGGGGGAAGGAGATACGCAGTATTTT	CSARVRLAGEGDTQYF
TRBJ2-1	many	TRBV19	14	TRBD1	TGTGCCAGTAGGCGTGACAGGGGAAACAATGAGCAGTTCTTC	CASRRDRGNNEQFF
TRBJ1-2	few	TRBV14	13	TRBD1	TGTGCCAGCAGCTTTGACAGGGCTTCTGGCTACACCTTC	CASSFDRASGYTF
TRBJ1-5	few	TRBV7-8	16	NA	TGTGCCAGCAGCGTTGCGGCCAACACAGGGACTCAGCCCCAGCATTTT	CASSVAANTGTQPQHF
TRBJ2-5	few	TRBV10-3	13	NA	TGTGCCATCAGTGGGAGACAACAAGAGACCCAGTACTTC	CAISGRQQETQYF
TRBJ2-4	NA	TRBV6-1	15	TRBD1	TGTGCCAGCAGTGAGACGACAGGGAAGACGAACATTCAGTACTTC	CASSETTGKTNIQYF
TRBJ1-2	few	TRBV12-3/TRBV12-4	14	TRBD1	TGTGCCAGCAGTACGGACAGGGTTAGATATGGCTACACCTTC	CASSTDRVRYGYTF